This TCR beta chain was sequenced for a study of cytomegalovirus exposure and HLA in healthy donors. PCR employed 60 Vbeta and 13 Jbeta primers. Sequenced by immunoSEQ multiplex PCR; TCRdb stores in-frame clones only, minus some. The table includes some 170,000 clones, approximately 79% detected once. Trimming removed 6 bases from V and 6 bases from J, with 15 bases in between. The CDR3 extends over 14 amino acids. In germline, CDR1 is ENHRY, CDR2 SYGVKD. The rearrangement uses TRBV10-3 and TRBJ1-5; D unclear. Sequencing input: PBMCs. The sequence derives from a man between 35 and 55 years old in good health and CMV-seronegative. The DNA for the CDR3 is TGTGCCATCAGAGCGGAAGGAGTGGGTCAGCCCCAGCATTTT. Translating gives CAIRAEGVGQPQHF.